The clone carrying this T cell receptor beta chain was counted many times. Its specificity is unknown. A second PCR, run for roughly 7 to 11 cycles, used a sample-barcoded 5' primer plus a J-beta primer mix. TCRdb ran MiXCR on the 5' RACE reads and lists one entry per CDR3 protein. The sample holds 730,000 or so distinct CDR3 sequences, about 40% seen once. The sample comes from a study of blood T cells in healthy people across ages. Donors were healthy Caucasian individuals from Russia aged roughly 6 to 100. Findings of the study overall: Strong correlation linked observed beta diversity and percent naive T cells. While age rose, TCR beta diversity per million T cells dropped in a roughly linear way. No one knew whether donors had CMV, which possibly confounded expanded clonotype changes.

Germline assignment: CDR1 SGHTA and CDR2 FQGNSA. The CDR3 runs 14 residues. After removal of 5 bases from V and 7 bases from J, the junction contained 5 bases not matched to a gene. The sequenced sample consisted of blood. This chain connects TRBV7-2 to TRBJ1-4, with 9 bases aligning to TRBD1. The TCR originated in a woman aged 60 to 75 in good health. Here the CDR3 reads CASSTPTGGEKLFF. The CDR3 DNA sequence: TGTGCCAGCAGCACCCCGACAGGGGGTGAAAAACTGTTTTTT.